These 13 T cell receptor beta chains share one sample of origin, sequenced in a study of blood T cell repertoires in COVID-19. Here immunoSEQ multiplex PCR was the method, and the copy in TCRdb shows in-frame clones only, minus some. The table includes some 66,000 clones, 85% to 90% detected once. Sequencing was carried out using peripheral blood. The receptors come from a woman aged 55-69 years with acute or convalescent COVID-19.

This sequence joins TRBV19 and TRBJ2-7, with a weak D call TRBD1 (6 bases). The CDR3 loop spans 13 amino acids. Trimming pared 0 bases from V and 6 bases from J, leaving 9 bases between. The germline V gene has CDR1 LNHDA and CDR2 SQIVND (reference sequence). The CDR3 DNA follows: TGTGCCAGTAGTATAGACAGGGGAAGCGAGCAGTACGTC. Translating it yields CASSIDRGSEQYV.

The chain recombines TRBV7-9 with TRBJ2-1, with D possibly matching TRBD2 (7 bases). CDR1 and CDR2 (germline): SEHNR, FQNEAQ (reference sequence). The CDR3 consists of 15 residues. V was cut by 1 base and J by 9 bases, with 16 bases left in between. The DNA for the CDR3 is TGTGCCAGCAGCTTAGTTCGGGGGGCGATTGGTGAGCAGTTCTTC. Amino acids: CASSLVRGAIGEQFF.

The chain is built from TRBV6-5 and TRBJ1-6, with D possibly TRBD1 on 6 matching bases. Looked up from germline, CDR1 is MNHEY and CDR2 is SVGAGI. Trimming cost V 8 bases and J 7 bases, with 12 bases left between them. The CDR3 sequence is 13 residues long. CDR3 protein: CASGGQKNSPLHF. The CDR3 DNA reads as TGTGCCAGCGGAGGACAGAAGAATTCACCCCTCCACTTT.

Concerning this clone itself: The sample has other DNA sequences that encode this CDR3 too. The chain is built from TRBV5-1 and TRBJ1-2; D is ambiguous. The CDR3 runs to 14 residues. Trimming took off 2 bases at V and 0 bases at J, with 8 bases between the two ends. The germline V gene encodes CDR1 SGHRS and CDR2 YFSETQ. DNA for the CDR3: TGCGCCAGCAGCTTTTCGACTGCTAACTATGGCTACACCTTC. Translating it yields CASSFSTANYGYTF.

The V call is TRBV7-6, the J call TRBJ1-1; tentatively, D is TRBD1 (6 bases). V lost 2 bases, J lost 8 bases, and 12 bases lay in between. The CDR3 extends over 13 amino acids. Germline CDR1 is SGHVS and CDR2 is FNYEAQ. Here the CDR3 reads CASSLSVTGEAFF. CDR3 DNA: TGTGCCAGCAGCTTATCTGTGACAGGAGAAGCTTTCTTT.

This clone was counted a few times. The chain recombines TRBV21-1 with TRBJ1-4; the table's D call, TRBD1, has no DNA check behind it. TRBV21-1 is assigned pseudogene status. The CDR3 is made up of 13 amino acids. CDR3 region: CASNPGQSEKLFF. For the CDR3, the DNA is TGTGCCAGCAACCCGGGACAGAGTGAAAAACTGTTTTTT.

The CDR3 bases are TGCGCCAGCAGTCAATCGCTCCAGAGAGGGAACGGCTACACCTTC. Its protein product is CASSQSLQRGNGYTF. The chain uses TRBV23-1 and TRBJ1-2, with D hard to call. TRBV23-1 is identified as an open reading frame with a role that is uncertain. The CDR3 spans 15 residues. V lost 0 bases to trimming and J lost 8 bases, with 16 bases between them.

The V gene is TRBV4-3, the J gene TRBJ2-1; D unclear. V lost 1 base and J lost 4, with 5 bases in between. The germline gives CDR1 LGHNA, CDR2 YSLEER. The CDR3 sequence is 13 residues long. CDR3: CASSQGPYNEQFF. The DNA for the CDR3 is TGCGCCAGCAGCCAAGGGCCGTACAATGAGCAGTTCTTC.

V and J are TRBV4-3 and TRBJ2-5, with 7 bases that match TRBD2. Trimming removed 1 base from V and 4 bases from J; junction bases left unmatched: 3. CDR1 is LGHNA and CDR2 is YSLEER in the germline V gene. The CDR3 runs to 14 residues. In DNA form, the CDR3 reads TGCGCCAGCAGCCAAGGGCGGGGGAGAGAGACCCAGTACTTC. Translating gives CASSQGRGRETQYF.

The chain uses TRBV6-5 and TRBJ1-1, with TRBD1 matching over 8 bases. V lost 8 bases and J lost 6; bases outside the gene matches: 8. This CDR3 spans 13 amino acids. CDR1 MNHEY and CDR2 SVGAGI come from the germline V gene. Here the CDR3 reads CASGRTGRAEAFF. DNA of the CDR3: TGTGCCAGCGGGCGGACAGGGAGGGCTGAAGCTTTCTTT.

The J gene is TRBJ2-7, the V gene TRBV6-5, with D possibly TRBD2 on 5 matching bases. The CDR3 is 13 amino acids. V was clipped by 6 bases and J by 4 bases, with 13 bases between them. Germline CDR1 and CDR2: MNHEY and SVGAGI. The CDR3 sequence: CASSRGREYEQYV. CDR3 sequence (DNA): TGTGCCAGCAGCCGAGGACGGGAATACGAGCAGTACGTC.

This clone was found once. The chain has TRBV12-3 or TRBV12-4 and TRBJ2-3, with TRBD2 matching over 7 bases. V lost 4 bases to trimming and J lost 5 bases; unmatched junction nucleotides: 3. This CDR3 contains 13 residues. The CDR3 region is CASSSQRGDTQYF. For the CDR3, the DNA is TGTGCCAGCAGTTCCCAGCGGGGAGATACGCAGTATTTT.

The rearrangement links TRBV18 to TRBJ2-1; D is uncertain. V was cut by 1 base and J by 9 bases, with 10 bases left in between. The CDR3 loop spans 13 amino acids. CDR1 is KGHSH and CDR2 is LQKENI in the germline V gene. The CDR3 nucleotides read TGTGCCAGCTCACCACGACACCCTGTTGAGCAGTTCTTC. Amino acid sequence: CASSPRHPVEQFF.